Described below is a single TCR beta chain sequence and its context. The sample originates from a study of blood T cell repertoires in COVID-19. About the research overall: The origin of the acute and convalescent COVID-19 samples was the United States, Italy and Spain. PBMCs, B-cell-depleted T cells, or T cells provided the cDNA or gDNA that made up the material.

CDR1 DFQATT and CDR2 SNEGSKA come from the germline V gene (reference sequence). The CDR3 sequence is 15 residues long. The ends were cut back, 3 bases at V and 4 bases at J, with 18 bases in the middle. As originally analysed: Reference gene primer amplification in the assay estimated nucleated cell counts. This table comes from immunoSEQ multiplex PCR, and its TCRdb copy is limited to in-frame clones, with some not included. From that table come the V and J calls and clone size; the DNA was used to work out D and trimming. The sample comprises 40,000 to 50,000 clones, roughly 87% of which are singletons, and around 6.2% rests with the top ten.

This chain links TRBV20-1 with TRBJ2-5; D ambiguous. The TCR was taken from a human donor in a cohort sampled during active COVID-19. The sequencing sample was made of peripheral blood. The CDR3 sequence: CSASFNRGLGETQYF. For the CDR3, the DNA is TGCAGTGCTAGTTTCAACCGAGGTTTAGGAGAGACCCAGTACTTC.